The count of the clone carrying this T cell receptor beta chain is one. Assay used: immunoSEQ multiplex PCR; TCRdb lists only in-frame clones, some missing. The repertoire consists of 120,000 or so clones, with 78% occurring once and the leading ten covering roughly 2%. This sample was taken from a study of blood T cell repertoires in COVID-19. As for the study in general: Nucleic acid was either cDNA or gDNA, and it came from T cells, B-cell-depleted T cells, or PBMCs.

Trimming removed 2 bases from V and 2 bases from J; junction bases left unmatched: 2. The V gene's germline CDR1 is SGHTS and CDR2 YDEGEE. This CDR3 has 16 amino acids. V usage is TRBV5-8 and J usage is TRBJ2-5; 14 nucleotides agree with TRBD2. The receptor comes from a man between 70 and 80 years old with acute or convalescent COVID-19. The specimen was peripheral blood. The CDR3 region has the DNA TGTGCCAGCAGCTTAAGACTAGCGGGGGGGCAAGAGACCCAGTACTTC. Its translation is CASSLRLAGGQETQYF. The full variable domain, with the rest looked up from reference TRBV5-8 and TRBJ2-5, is EAGVTQSPTHLIKTRGQQATLRCSPISGHTSVYWYQQALGLGLQFLLWYDEGEERNRGNFPPRFSGRQFPNYSSELNVNALELEDSALYLCASSLRLAGGQETQYFGPGTRLLVL.